This T cell receptor (beta chain) was identified during a study of tumor-infiltrating lymphocytes in primary liver carcinoma. Study as a whole: Per sample, productive TCRbeta reads numbered roughly 3.65 to 7.13 million, similar across tissue types.

Germline values: CDR1 SGHDN, CDR2 FVKESK. The CDR3 has 15 residues. The authors made TCR beta cDNA from around 500 ng total RNA with a constant-region primer. Three nested multiplex PCR rounds, a slightly modified ARM-PCR method, built the TCR beta libraries. It was with TRBV1-TRBV30 forward primers and a C-beta reverse primer that the first two PCR rounds were run, at 10 cycles each. TCRdb passed the multiplex PCR reads through MiXCR, listing each CDR3 protein once. Of 100,000 to 150,000 distinct CDR3 sequences in the sample, 60% to 75% are singletons; the top ten hold 8.4%. Points on this clonotype: Its antigen remains unknown. At one of its ends the junction is not consistent with the germline gene, which may arise from a read error.

Starting material for RNA and DNA co-extraction consisted of roughly 19-31 mg of unsorted bulk tissue. Patients' primary liver carcinoma was surgically resected. Study-wide findings and caveats: It was observed that only about 7.5-25% of the top clones appeared in every one of the five tumor regions.

This sequence originates from a woman aged 55-69 years with primary liver carcinoma and hepatitis B virus infection. This chain connects TRBV14 to TRBJ1-6; 8 nucleotides agree with TRBD1. Sequencing input: liver tumor tissue from sampling region 3. Subset reported: tumor region T3, left-lateral pole. Here the CDR3 reads CASNQTGVWNSTLHF. The CDR3 DNA sequence: TGTGCCAGCAACCAGACAGGGGTGTGGAATTCAACCCTCCACTTT. Variable domain in full (rest from reference TRBV14 and TRBJ1-6): EAGVTQFPSHSVIEKGQTVTLRCDPISGHDNLYWYRRVMGKEIKFLLHFVKESKQDESGMPNNRFLAERTGGTYSTLKVQPAELEDSGVYFCASNQTGVWNSTLHFGNGTRLTVT.